This record looks at one T cell receptor (beta chain) sequence and its context. Only in-frame clones appear in the TCRdb table, and some are missing; sequencing was by immunoSEQ multiplex PCR. The table records around 86,000 clones, about 92% of them present only once. The CDR3 spans 14 residues. Germline values: CDR1 SGHVS, CDR2 FQNEAQ. Trimming pared 1 base from V and 4 bases from J, leaving 11 bases between. The data were obtained in a study of OX40 agonist ivuxolimab in advanced cancers. The source was CD4+ or CD8+ T cells sorted from blood, collected in a trial of the OX40 agonist ivuxolimab. The sequence was collected from an adult with an advanced solid tumor such as melanoma, head and neck, liver or kidney cancer. The chain joins TRBV7-8 to TRBJ2-7; possibly TRBD2 for D (5 bases). CDR3 in amino acids: CASSLGLAAYEQYF. The CDR3 DNA reads TGTGCCAGCAGCTTAGGGCTAGCAGCTTACGAGCAGTACTTC. Full variable domain (missing parts from reference TRBV7-8 and TRBJ2-7): GAGVSQSPRYKVAKRGQDVALRCDPISGHVSLFWYQQALGQGPEFLTYFQNEAQLDKSGLPSDRFFAERPEGSVSTLKIQRTQQEDSAVYLCASSLGLAAYEQYFGPGTRLTVT.